Listed here are 4 T cell receptor beta chains from one sample, sequenced in a study of T cells expressing NK-cell markers. TCRdb reanalyzed the 5' RACE reads, giving one entry per CDR3 protein sequence and no DNA. Its listing shows hundreds of thousands of distinct CDR3 sequences. Source material: blood T cells: a sorted CD56 or NKG2C T cell subset, CD4+ or CD8+ T cells, or bulk PBMC T cells (not recorded which). All receptors come from a young man in good health.

The genes are TRBV9 and TRBJ2-3; as DNA is missing, the TRBD1 call by TCRdb cannot be tested. The CDR3 consists of 16 residues. Germline-derived CDR1 and CDR2 are SGDLS and YYNGEE. CDR3: CASSPRQGEGADTQYF.

This chain uses TRBV5-1 with TRBJ2-4; TCRdb gives TRBD2 as the D gene, but with no DNA this cannot be confirmed. CDR3 length equals 19 residues. The germline V gene has CDR1 SGHRS and CDR2 YFSETQ. CDR3 region: CASSLGQTSGRRVKNIQYF.

V is TRBV18 and J is TRBJ2-5; TCRdb names TRBD1, which stays unverified in the absence of DNA. This CDR3 is 14 amino acids long. In germline, CDR1 is KGHSH, CDR2 LQKENI. Here the CDR3 reads CASLRTGISWSQYF.

This chain links TRBV6-5 with TRBJ2-3. In germline, CDR1 is MNHEY, CDR2 SVGAGI. The length of the CDR3 is 15 residues. The CDR3 loop is CASSYSGHSTDTQYF.